This T cell receptor (beta chain) was documented in a study of tumor-infiltrating lymphocytes in oesophageal squamous cell carcinoma (TCRdb year 2016). As concerns this clonotype: The target of this receptor is not known. The input lacks base qualities; no much larger clone sits a single base away.

Including the terminal cysteine and phenylalanine, the CDR3 comprises 14 residues. The only DNA kept is the CDR3, 42 bases in frame from the first base. The germline V gene specifies SGHTA as CDR1 and FQGNSA as CDR2. Receptor libraries were prepared by PCR. The sequencer was an Illumina HiSeq 2000. TCRdb applied fastp at Q25 and MiXCR to the public reads, then kept only in-frame beta chains. Rows are unified per CDR3 protein, each entry keeping the most common DNA and genes. The sample yields around 11,000 distinct CDR3 sequences; around three fifths were counted once. The ten largest clones represent approximately 25% of the sample.

The TCR was taken from a male donor with esophageal squamous cell carcinoma. Sequenced: esophageal tumor tissue. The rearrangement joined TRBV7-2 to TRBJ2-1; a tentative D match to TRBD1 spans 6 bases. With the DNA end fitting TRBJ2-7 better, the J assignment may be wrong. The nucleotides read TGTGCCAGCAGCTTAGCCTGGGGGCCCTACGAGCAGTACTTC. The encoded protein is CASSLAWGPYEQYF.